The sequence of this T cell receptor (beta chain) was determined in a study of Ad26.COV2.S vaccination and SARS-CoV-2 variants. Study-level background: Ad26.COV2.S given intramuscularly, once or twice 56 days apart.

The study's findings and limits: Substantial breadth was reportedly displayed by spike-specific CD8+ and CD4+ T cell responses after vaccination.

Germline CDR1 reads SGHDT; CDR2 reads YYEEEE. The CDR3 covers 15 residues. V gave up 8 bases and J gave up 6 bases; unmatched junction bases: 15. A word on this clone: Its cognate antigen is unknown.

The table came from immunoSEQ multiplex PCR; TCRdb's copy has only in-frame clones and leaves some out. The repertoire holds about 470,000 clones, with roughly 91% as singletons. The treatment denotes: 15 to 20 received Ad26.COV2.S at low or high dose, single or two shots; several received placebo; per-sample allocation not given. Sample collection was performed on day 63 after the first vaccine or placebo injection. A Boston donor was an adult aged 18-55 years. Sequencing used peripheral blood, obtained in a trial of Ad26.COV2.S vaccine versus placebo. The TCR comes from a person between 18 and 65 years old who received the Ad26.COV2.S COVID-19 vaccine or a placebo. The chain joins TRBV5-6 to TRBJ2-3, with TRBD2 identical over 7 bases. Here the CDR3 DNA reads TGTGCCAGTAGAGCTTGGGGCGGGAGAAGGGATACGCAGTATTTT. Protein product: CASRAWGGRRDTQYF.